These 6 T cell receptor beta chains were sequenced from one sample in a study of blood T cell repertoires in COVID-19. Produced via immunoSEQ multiplex PCR; TCRdb's table is partial and in-frame only. Of approximately 160,000 clones in the sample, 84% were seen once. Input material: peripheral blood. Every receptor here comes from a man aged 35-49 years who had recovered from COVID-19.

V is TRBV13 and J is TRBJ1-4; 12 positions match TRBD1. Germline loops: CDR1 PRHDT, CDR2 FYEKMQ (reference sequence). The J segment lost 7 bases and the V segment lost 5 bases, leaving 11 bases of the junction unmatched. The CDR3 covers 17 residues. In DNA form, the CDR3 reads TGTGCCAGCAGCCGGGACAGGGGGCGAGACGGCGTTGAAAAACTGTTTTTT. This gives the protein CASSRDRGRDGVEKLFF.

CDR3 sequence (DNA): TGTGATTCAGGGTCTCGTGGCAATCAGCCCCAGCATTTT. Translated: CDSGSRGNQPQHF. The chain joins TRBV24-1 to TRBJ1-5, with D perhaps matching TRBD1 (5 bases). The CDR3 covers 13 residues. Germline-derived CDR1 and CDR2 are KGHDR and SFDVKD.

The chain employs TRBV27 and TRBJ2-1, with 10 positions matching TRBD1. The CDR3 totals 16 residues. From germline, CDR1 is MNHEY and CDR2 SMNVEV (reference sequence). V lost 2 bases, J lost 7 bases, and 8 bases stayed unmatched. CDR3 sequence reads: CASSLETGGASNEQFF. The DNA of the CDR3 is TGTGCCAGCAGTTTAGAGACAGGGGGCGCGTCTAATGAGCAGTTCTTC.

The genes are TRBV24-1 and TRBJ2-5; D possibly corresponds to TRBD2 (5 bases). Germline V CDR1 and CDR2: KGHDR, SFDVKD. CDR3 length: 12 residues. Trimming took 6 bases from V and 2 from J, leaving 6 bases between them. The CDR3 sequence is CATSRGQETQYF. Written as DNA, the CDR3 is TGTGCCACCAGTCGGGGACAAGAGACCCAGTACTTC.

Regarding this clone: The sample contains more than one DNA sequence encoding this CDR3. This chain joins TRBV19 and TRBJ2-3; D is unclear. The V and J ends lost 2 bases and 1 base respectively, with 4 bases between them. Looked up from germline, CDR1 is LNHDA and CDR2 is SQIVND (reference sequence). This CDR3 region has 13 residues. CDR3 DNA sequence: TGTGCCAGTAGTATAACGGGCACAGATACGCAGTATTTT. Protein product: CASSITGTDTQYF.

V gene TRBV18 combines with J gene TRBJ1-6; D might be TRBD1 (6 bases). Trimming left V 2 bases short and J 0 bases short, with 17 bases between. Germline V gene sequence: CDR1 KGHSH, CDR2 LQKENI. The CDR3 is 19 residues long. The CDR3 coding sequence is TGTGCCAGCTCACCATTTCTAAACAGGGCAAGCTCCTATAATTCACCCCTCCACTTT. It specifies CASSPFLNRASSYNSPLHF.